A selection of T cell receptor beta chains follows, all from one sample in a study of glioma-infiltrating T cells after dendritic cell vaccination. Profiled with immunoSEQ multiplex PCR; TCRdb holds only in-frame clones, not every one. The sample lists 85,000 to 100,000 clones, around 80% occurring once. The sample in question was blood, obtained after dendritic cell vaccination. These receptors were taken from a human donor with glioblastoma. CDR3s include the opening cysteine and the closing phenylalanine or tryptophan. Fields, in order: J gene, clone size, V gene, D gene, CDR3 DNA, CDR3 protein. A D gene is named only where the DNA matches it firmly. Clone size, where shown, is once, few, many, or a class for clones that have expanded.

J gene: TRBJ1-1
clone size: NA
V gene: TRBV5-1
D gene: NA
CDR3 DNA: TGCGCCAGCAGCTTTCAGGAGGACACTGAAGCTTTCTTT
CDR3 protein: CASSFQEDTEAFF

J gene: TRBJ2-7
clone size: NA
V gene: TRBV28
D gene: TRBD1
CDR3 DNA: TGTGCCAGCAGCTGGACAGGAACCTCCTACGAGCAGTACTTC
CDR3 protein: CASSWTGTSYEQYF

J gene: TRBJ1-2
clone size: few
V gene: TRBV19
D gene: TRBD1
CDR3 DNA: TGTGCCAGTAGTCCTGGGACAGGGTGGGTCCATGGCTACACCTTC
CDR3 protein: CASSPGTGWVHGYTF

J gene: TRBJ1-2
clone size: NA
V gene: TRBV10-2
D gene: NA
CDR3 DNA: TGCGCCAGCAGTGGGGGGCGGAACTATGGCTACACCTTC
CDR3 protein: CASSGGRNYGYTF

J gene: TRBJ2-2
clone size: NA
V gene: TRBV10-3
D gene: NA
CDR3 DNA: TGTGCCATCAGTGAGCGGGGGTCGCCCACCGGGGAGCTGTTTTTT
CDR3 protein: CAISERGSPTGELFF

J gene: TRBJ2-1
clone size: once
V gene: TRBV10-3
D gene: TRBD2
CDR3 DNA: TGTGCCATCAGTGACGGGGGGGCCGGGATCTTC
CDR3 protein: CAISDGGAGIF

J gene: TRBJ1-2
clone size: NA
V gene: TRBV6-1
D gene: NA
CDR3 DNA: TGTGCCAGCAGTGAAGGTACAGCCTACTATGGCTACACCTTC
CDR3 protein: CASSEGTAYYGYTF

J gene: TRBJ1-1
clone size: few
V gene: TRBV6-5
D gene: NA
CDR3 DNA: TGTGCCAGCAGTTACTCGGGGAGGAGGTGGAACACTGAAGCTTTCTTT
CDR3 protein: CASSYSGRRWNTEAFF

J gene: TRBJ1-4
clone size: NA
V gene: TRBV6-5
D gene: NA
CDR3 DNA: TGTGCCAGCAGCCCCACGGGTGGCGGGGGAAAGAAACTGTTTTTT
CDR3 protein: CASSPTGGGGKKLFF

J gene: TRBJ1-6
clone size: NA
V gene: TRBV25-1
D gene: NA
CDR3 DNA: TGTGCCAGCAAGACTGATCCCCATAATTCACCCCTCCACTTT
CDR3 protein: CASKTDPHNSPLHF

J gene: TRBJ2-7
clone size: NA
V gene: TRBV11-2
D gene: TRBD1
CDR3 DNA: TGTGCCAGCAGCTTAGGAAGACAGGGAGCCTACGAGCAGTACTTC
CDR3 protein: CASSLGRQGAYEQYF

J gene: TRBJ2-3
clone size: NA
V gene: TRBV27
D gene: TRBD2
CDR3 DNA: TGTGCCAGCTGGGGGCACGGGGGGGTAGGCACAGATACGCAGTATTTT
CDR3 protein: CASWGHGGVGTDTQYF

J gene: TRBJ2-7
clone size: NA
V gene: TRBV29-1
D gene: TRBD1
CDR3 DNA: TGCAGCGTTGAAACCGGGGCAGGGGGCTACGAGCAGTACTTC
CDR3 protein: CSVETGAGGYEQYF

J gene: TRBJ2-5
clone size: NA
V gene: TRBV14
D gene: NA
CDR3 DNA: TGTGCCAGCAGCAGGACTCACCAAGAGACCCAGTACTTC
CDR3 protein: CASSRTHQETQYF

J gene: TRBJ2-2
clone size: NA
V gene: TRBV29-1
D gene: TRBD2
CDR3 DNA: TGCAGCGTTGAAGATCAGGGAGGGGCCGGGGAGCTGTTTTTT
CDR3 protein: CSVEDQGGAGELFF

J gene: TRBJ2-3
clone size: NA
V gene: TRBV9
D gene: NA
CDR3 DNA: TGTGCCAGCAGCGTAGCTCCCGGGGCAGATACGCAGTATTTT
CDR3 protein: CASSVAPGADTQYF

J gene: TRBJ2-5
clone size: once
V gene: TRBV10-1
D gene: TRBD2
CDR3 DNA: TGCGCCAGCGAAAGGGGACTAGCGGGGGATCAAGGGTTCGAGACCCAGTACTTC
CDR3 protein: CASERGLAGDQGFETQYF

J gene: TRBJ2-3
clone size: NA
V gene: TRBV9
D gene: TRBD2
CDR3 DNA: TGTGCCAGCAGCCCCCTAGCGGGGGGCGGCACAGATACGCAGTATTTT
CDR3 protein: CASSPLAGGGTDTQYF

J gene: TRBJ2-3
clone size: NA
V gene: TRBV9
D gene: NA
CDR3 DNA: TGTGCCAGCAGCCTGGGACTGACTAGCACAGATACGCAGTATTTT
CDR3 protein: CASSLGLTSTDTQYF

J gene: TRBJ1-2
clone size: NA
V gene: TRBV11-2
D gene: NA
CDR3 DNA: TGTGCCAGCAGCTCTGGCAGGAACTATGGCTACACCTTC
CDR3 protein: CASSSGRNYGYTF

J gene: TRBJ2-7
clone size: few
V gene: TRBV5-5
D gene: NA
CDR3 DNA: TGTGCCAGCAGCTTGGGGGCTAGCGCCACTAGCGAGCAGTACTTC
CDR3 protein: CASSLGASATSEQYF

J gene: TRBJ1-6
clone size: NA
V gene: TRBV5-1
D gene: TRBD1
CDR3 DNA: TGCGCCAGCAGCTTCGGTACAGGGGGCTACGGATCACCCCTCCACTTT
CDR3 protein: CASSFGTGGYGSPLHF

J gene: TRBJ2-7
clone size: NA
V gene: TRBV19
D gene: NA
CDR3 DNA: TGTGCCAGTAGTATAGCGGGGGACAGCTACGAGCAGTACTTC
CDR3 protein: CASSIAGDSYEQYF

J gene: TRBJ2-7
clone size: few
V gene: TRBV19
D gene: TRBD1
CDR3 DNA: TGTGCCAGTAGTATCAGGACAGGGGGTCCCTACGAGCAGTACTTC
CDR3 protein: CASSIRTGGPYEQYF

J gene: TRBJ1-1
clone size: NA
V gene: TRBV7-9
D gene: NA
CDR3 DNA: TGTGCCAGCAGCTTAAGCGCTCGGATCGGTGAAGCTTTCTTT
CDR3 protein: CASSLSARIGEAFF

J gene: TRBJ2-1
clone size: NA
V gene: TRBV12-5
D gene: NA
CDR3 DNA: TGTGCTAGTGGTTTGCCCTCCCTCAATGAGCAGTTCTTC
CDR3 protein: CASGLPSLNEQFF

J gene: TRBJ2-2
clone size: NA
V gene: TRBV7-2
D gene: NA
CDR3 DNA: TGTGCCAGCAGCTTAGTCGGGGGGAACACCGGGGAGCTGTTTTTT
CDR3 protein: CASSLVGGNTGELFF

J gene: TRBJ2-7
clone size: NA
V gene: TRBV19
D gene: NA
CDR3 DNA: TGTGCCAGTAGTAGACAGGCCCTCTACGAGCAGTACTTC
CDR3 protein: CASSRQALYEQYF

J gene: TRBJ1-2
clone size: NA
V gene: TRBV10-3
D gene: TRBD1
CDR3 DNA: TGTGCCATCAGTTTTTACTCGGACCAAAATAGGGACAGGGAAGGCTATGGCTACACCTTC
CDR3 protein: CAISFYSDQNRDREGYGYTF

J gene: TRBJ1-5
clone size: NA
V gene: TRBV18
D gene: NA
CDR3 DNA: TGTGCCAGCTCGCGACAGGGCAATCAGCCCCAGCATTTT
CDR3 protein: CASSRQGNQPQHF

J gene: TRBJ2-7
clone size: NA
V gene: TRBV6-5
D gene: NA
CDR3 DNA: TGTGCCAGCAGGCATACAGGGCTTATGTCCTACGAGCAGTACTTC
CDR3 protein: CASRHTGLMSYEQYF

J gene: TRBJ2-7
clone size: NA
V gene: TRBV7-3
D gene: TRBD2
CDR3 DNA: TGTGCCAGCAGCTTGAGTAGCGGGAGCTACGAGCAGTACTTC
CDR3 protein: CASSLSSGSYEQYF

J gene: TRBJ1-2
clone size: NA
V gene: TRBV5-1
D gene: TRBD1
CDR3 DNA: TGCGCCAGCAGCCCACAGGGGTATGGCTACACCTTC
CDR3 protein: CASSPQGYGYTF

J gene: TRBJ1-2
clone size: NA
V gene: TRBV30
D gene: TRBD1
CDR3 DNA: TGTGCCTGGGTCGGGACAGCCAATAGCTATGGCTACACCTTC
CDR3 protein: CAWVGTANSYGYTF

J gene: TRBJ2-3
clone size: NA
V gene: TRBV9
D gene: TRBD1
CDR3 DNA: TGTGCCAGCAGCGACCGGACAGGGGCCACAGATACGCAGTATTTT
CDR3 protein: CASSDRTGATDTQYF

J gene: TRBJ1-2
clone size: NA
V gene: TRBV5-6
D gene: NA
CDR3 DNA: TGTGCCAGCAGCTTGGCGGTGGGAGGGGGCTACACCTTC
CDR3 protein: CASSLAVGGGYTF

J gene: TRBJ2-3
clone size: NA
V gene: TRBV23-1
D gene: NA
CDR3 DNA: TGCGCCAGCAGTCAATACAGGGACGTCCCAGATACGCAGTATTTT
CDR3 protein: CASSQYRDVPDTQYF

J gene: TRBJ2-5
clone size: NA
V gene: TRBV18
D gene: NA
CDR3 DNA: TGTGCCAGCTCACCACTTCCCAGGGAAGAGACCCAGTACTTC
CDR3 protein: CASSPLPREETQYF

J gene: TRBJ2-2
clone size: once
V gene: TRBV5-1
D gene: NA
CDR3 DNA: TGCGCCAGCAGCTCGGGTGCCCAACGGTCCGGGGAGCTGTTTTTT
CDR3 protein: CASSSGAQRSGELFF

J gene: TRBJ1-1
clone size: few
V gene: TRBV5-4
D gene: NA
CDR3 DNA: TGTGCCAGCAGCCTGGCCCCGCGCACTGAAGCTTTCTTT
CDR3 protein: CASSLAPRTEAFF

J gene: TRBJ2-7
clone size: NA
V gene: TRBV7-6
D gene: NA
CDR3 DNA: TGTGCCAGCAGCTTACTGGGGAGCTCCTACGAGCAGTACTTC
CDR3 protein: CASSLLGSSYEQYF

J gene: TRBJ1-6
clone size: NA
V gene: TRBV2
D gene: NA
CDR3 DNA: TGTGCCAGCATTGGCAGCGACTATAATTCACCCCTCCACTTT
CDR3 protein: CASIGSDYNSPLHF

J gene: TRBJ2-7
clone size: NA
V gene: TRBV7-2
D gene: TRBD2
CDR3 DNA: TGTGCCAGCAGCCTGGAAGCGGGGTACTCCTACGAGCAGTACTTC
CDR3 protein: CASSLEAGYSYEQYF

J gene: TRBJ2-5
clone size: NA
V gene: TRBV7-9
D gene: NA
CDR3 DNA: TGTGCCAGCAACAGGAAACAAGAGACCCAGTACTTC
CDR3 protein: CASNRKQETQYF

J gene: TRBJ2-2
clone size: NA
V gene: TRBV15
D gene: NA
CDR3 DNA: TGTGCCACCAGCAGAGACAGGGCAGGATCCGGGGAGCTGTTTTTT
CDR3 protein: CATSRDRAGSGELFF

J gene: TRBJ2-2
clone size: NA
V gene: TRBV7-9
D gene: NA
CDR3 DNA: TGTGCCAGCAGCTTAGGCAGGGTGAACACCGGGGAGCTGTTTTTT
CDR3 protein: CASSLGRVNTGELFF

J gene: TRBJ1-1
clone size: NA
V gene: TRBV6-5
D gene: NA
CDR3 DNA: TGTGCCAGCAGTTTACCCCCCGGGGGCACTGAAGCTTTCTTT
CDR3 protein: CASSLPPGGTEAFF

J gene: TRBJ2-7
clone size: NA
V gene: TRBV5-1
D gene: TRBD2
CDR3 DNA: TGCGCCAGCAGCTTGGCAGACCGGCAGAGTAGCGGGACCGGTTACGAGCAGTACTTC
CDR3 protein: CASSLADRQSSGTGYEQYF

J gene: TRBJ2-3
clone size: once
V gene: TRBV18
D gene: TRBD2
CDR3 DNA: TGTGCCAGCTCACCTGGACTAGTGGTTACAGATACGCAGTATTTT
CDR3 protein: CASSPGLVVTDTQYF

J gene: TRBJ1-2
clone size: NA
V gene: TRBV5-4
D gene: TRBD1
CDR3 DNA: TGTGCCAGCAGGGGGACAGCAAGCTATGGCTACACCTTC
CDR3 protein: CASRGTASYGYTF

J gene: TRBJ2-7
clone size: NA
V gene: TRBV10-3
D gene: NA
CDR3 DNA: TGTGCCATCCGCGAGAATTCCTACGAGCAGTACTTC
CDR3 protein: CAIRENSYEQYF

J gene: TRBJ1-2
clone size: NA
V gene: TRBV28
D gene: NA
CDR3 DNA: TGTGCCAGCAGGAAGACAGGAGCCTATGGCTACACCTTC
CDR3 protein: CASRKTGAYGYTF

J gene: TRBJ2-7
clone size: NA
V gene: TRBV28
D gene: TRBD2
CDR3 DNA: TGTGCCAGCAGTTCGACTAGCGGGAGGGCCGTATACGAGCAGTACTTC
CDR3 protein: CASSSTSGRAVYEQYF